This T cell receptor (beta chain) is from a study of cytomegalovirus exposure and HLA in healthy donors. Overall study results and limits: Roughly uniform depth of sequencing across donors was assumed in presence/absence analyses.

There are a few counts of this clone. No antigen is known for it. The primer mix had 60 Vbeta and 13 Jbeta primers. Clones were sequenced by immunoSEQ multiplex PCR, and TCRdb holds only the in-frame ones, with some missing. The repertoire holds over 130,000 clones, with around 82% as singletons. The germline V gene has CDR1 SGHRS and CDR2 YFSETQ. The V end lost 0 bases, the J end lost 2 bases, and 11 bases lay between the germline ends. The CDR3 totals 16 residues. The sequence derives from a man aged 45 to 65 in good health and CMV-seronegative. Input material: PBMCs. The chain couples TRBV5-1 to TRBJ2-2, with D possibly matching TRBD1 (6 bases). The CDR3 nucleotides are TGCGCCAGCAGCTTGGTGGGGACACTAAACACCGGGGAGCTGTTTTTT. Protein: CASSLVGTLNTGELFF.